The next 27 T cell receptor beta chains were all read from a single sample in a study of T-cell reconstitution after alpha-beta-depleted transplantation in children. Construction of the TCRbeta library involved unique molecular identifiers. One entry per CDR3 protein, called by TCRdb with MiXCR from the PCR reads. The table lists about 97,000 distinct CDR3 sequences, over 6% of them singletons. This sample comprised PBMCs, obtained before TCRalphabeta/CD19-depleted stem cell transplant. These receptors came from a boy aged 2 to 10 with acute lymphoblastic leukemia, due to receive a stem cell transplant.

In this sample, this clonotype turned up many times. V and J are TRBV28 and TRBJ2-7; D gene unclear. The V and J ends lost 8 bases and 11 bases respectively, with 22 bases between them. CDR1 is MDHEN and CDR2 is SYDVKM in the germline V gene. The CDR3 is 13 amino acids. The CDR3 here is CASSPGPPASEYF. The CDR3 DNA reads TGTGCCAGCTCCCCAGGTCCCCCGGCCTCCGAGTACTTC.

This clonotype was seen many times. The chain combines TRBV2 with TRBJ1-1; TRBD1 matches 7 bases. J was trimmed by 1 base and V by 9 bases; bases with no gene match: 5. This CDR3 has 13 residues. Germline V gene data show CDR1 as SNHLY and CDR2 as FYNNEI. The CDR3 is CARAQGGNTEAFF. In nucleotides, the CDR3 is TGTGCCAGGGCCCAGGGGGGGAACACTGAAGCTTTCTTT.

V usage is TRBV27 and J usage is TRBJ2-5, with 8 bases lining up with TRBD1. Losses at the gene ends were 4 bases for V and 7 bases for J; bases not matched to a gene: 8. The germline CDR1 and CDR2 sequences are MNHEY and SMNVEV (reference sequence). CDR3 length: 14 amino acids. Here the CDR3 reads CASSSRTGKVTQYF. The CDR3 DNA sequence: TGTGCCAGCAGTTCCAGGACAGGGAAGGTGACCCAGTACTTC.

This clonotype has a handful of counts. The chain joins TRBV24-1 to TRBJ2-2; D not certain. Germline CDR1 is KGHDR and CDR2 is SFDVKD. The CDR3 is 12 residues long. Trimming removed 3 bases at V and 7 bases at J, with 5 bases between. The CDR3 loop reads CATSDPNGELFF. CDR3 DNA sequence: TGTGCCACCAGTGATCCAAACGGGGAGCTGTTTTTT.

This clonotype has a count of ten or more. The V gene is TRBV10-1, the J gene TRBJ2-5, with D tentatively TRBD2 (7 bases). Germline V CDR1 and CDR2: WNHNN, SYGVQD (reference sequence). V was shortened by 2 bases and J by 5 bases, with 15 bases between the two germline ends. The CDR3 extends over 15 amino acids. The CDR3 nucleotides are TGCGCCAGCAGTGAGGCGGGGGCATCGGGGGAGACCCAGTACTTC. This codes for CASSEAGASGETQYF.

This clonotype has more than one count but fewer than ten. V usage is TRBV20-1 and J usage is TRBJ2-5; 7 bases align to TRBD2. Trimming took 3 bases from V and 9 from J; bases not matched to a gene: 13. The V gene's germline CDR1 is DFQATT and CDR2 SNEGSKA (reference sequence). This CDR3 region has 14 residues. CDR3 amino acids: CSASPAGWPGAQYF. The DNA for the CDR3 is TGCAGTGCTAGCCCAGCGGGGTGGCCGGGGGCCCAGTACTTC.

This clonotype was counted many times. The chain uses TRBV28 and TRBJ2-7; 7 nucleotides align to TRBD1. This CDR3 has 14 residues. CDR1 and CDR2 (germline): MDHEN, SYDVKM. Here the CDR3 DNA reads TGTGCCAGCAGTTTATCTATCCGGGCAGGGGGTCTTGAAGTC. It is translated as CASSLSIRAGGLEV.

The sample holds a few counts of this clonotype. The rearrangement links TRBV5-1 to TRBJ2-5; D is unresolved. V lost 4 bases, J lost 4 bases, and 20 bases lay in between. CDR1 and CDR2 (germline): SGHRS, YFSETQ. The CDR3 has 16 amino acids. This CDR3 is CASSLAKGLVLETQYF. CDR3 in DNA: TGCGCCAGCAGCCTGGCTAAAGGCCTAGTCCTAGAGACCCAGTACTTC.

This clonotype showed up many times. V gene TRBV20-1 combines with J gene TRBJ1-3; 7 nucleotides match TRBD1. In germline, CDR1 is DFQATT, CDR2 SNEGSKA (reference sequence). The CDR3 is made up of 14 amino acids. The junction had 7 bases not matched to a gene; V was cut back by 3 bases and J by 5 bases. Here the CDR3 reads CSASSAGGRNTIYF. For the CDR3, the DNA is TGCAGTGCTAGCTCGGCAGGGGGAAGAAACACCATATATTTT.

The chain employs TRBV7-9 and TRBJ1-2, with unresolved D. Germline V gives CDR1 SEHNR, CDR2 FQNEAQ (reference sequence). Trimming left V 1 base short and J 8 bases short, with 14 bases between. The CDR3 extends over 14 amino acids. CDR3 sequence reads: CASSLGEGPLGYTF. CDR3 nucleotide sequence: TGTGCCAGCAGCTTAGGTGAGGGCCCTTTGGGCTACACCTTC.

This clonotype was observed many times. V usage is TRBV28 and J usage is TRBJ1-1; 7 bases are a match to TRBD1. Germline V gene sequence: CDR1 MDHEN, CDR2 SYDVKM. This CDR3 has 16 residues. The V and J ends lost 5 bases and 0 bases, in that order; junction bases with no gene match: 9. The CDR3 sequence is CASSPYSGQMNTEAFF. The CDR3 DNA reads TGTGCCAGCAGTCCTTACTCGGGACAGATGAACACTGAAGCTTTCTTT.

This clonotype was seen repeatedly, ten times or more. The rearrangement joins TRBV7-2 to TRBJ2-3; a possible D gene is TRBD2 (5 bases). This CDR3 comprises 15 residues. Germline V gives CDR1 SGHTA, CDR2 FQGNSA. V lost 6 bases, J lost 4 bases, and 17 bases lay in between. The CDR3 loop is CASRNNPGIADTQYF. The CDR3 DNA reads as TGTGCCAGCAGGAATAATCCGGGGATCGCAGATACGCAGTATTTT.

This clonotype was seen a few times. The V call is TRBV5-6, the J call TRBJ1-2; 10 bases are shared with TRBD1. This CDR3 is built from 15 residues. Germline V gene lookup returns CDR1 SGHDT and CDR2 YYEEEE. V shed 6 bases, J shed 4 bases, and the junction held 9 bases outside the gene matches. This chain's CDR3 is CASIPTGQGFYGYTF. DNA for the CDR3: TGTGCCAGCATCCCTACGGGACAGGGGTTCTATGGCTACACCTTC.

This clonotype was observed at least ten times. As DNA, the CDR3 is TGTGCCAGCAGCCTCTCCCTGGGAGGGGCGAATGAGCAGTTCTTC. This sequence encodes CASSLSLGGANEQFF. The rearrangement uses TRBV7-6 and TRBJ2-1, with 7 positions matching TRBD2. Germline values: CDR1 SGHVS, CDR2 FNYEAQ. The CDR3 runs to 15 residues. With 5 bases clipped from V and 7 bases from J, the junction kept 11 bases outside the gene matches.

The sample holds many counts of this clonotype. The rearrangement joins TRBV12-3 or TRBV12-4 to TRBJ2-5; unclear D gene. The CDR3 has 12 residues. Trimming removed 6 bases at V and 5 bases at J, with 10 bases between. Here the CDR3 DNA reads TGTGCCAGCAGCTTCTCGGCGGAGACCCAGTACTTC. It is translated as CASSFSAETQYF.

This clonotype has more than one count but fewer than ten. The chain combines TRBV7-2 with TRBJ2-2, with a possible D match to TRBD2 (6 bases). CDR1 is SGHTA, CDR2 FQGNSA, per germline. The CDR3 sequence is 14 residues long. Trimming took 7 bases from V and 4 from J, leaving 13 bases between them. CDR3 region: CASTAGLSTGELFF. The CDR3 DNA reads TGTGCCAGCACCGCGGGACTTAGCACCGGGGAGCTGTTTTTT.

This clonotype was counted many times. The chain is built from TRBV7-2 and TRBJ2-3; no clear D gene. V was cut by 7 bases and J by 8 bases, with 19 bases left in between. The CDR3 has 14 residues. Germline V gene sequence: CDR1 SGHTA, CDR2 FQGNSA. The chain's CDR3 is CASNTIGLRPTQYF. The DNA of the CDR3 is TGTGCCAGCAACACGATAGGCCTCCGGCCTACGCAGTATTTT. Full variable domain (missing parts from reference TRBV7-2 and TRBJ2-3): GAGVSQSPSNKVTEKGKDVELRCDPISGHTALYWYRQSLGQGLEFLIYFQGNSAPDKSGLPSDRFSAERTGGSVSTLTIQRTQQEDSAVYLCASNTIGLRPTQYFGPGTRLTVL.

J is TRBJ2-1 and V is TRBV5-6; no clear D. The CDR3 has 15 residues. Germline assignment: CDR1 SGHDT and CDR2 YYEEEE. The ends were cut back, 1 base at V and 5 bases at J, with 13 bases in the middle. The CDR3 region has the DNA TGTGCCAGCAGCTTGATCGTCGAGCTTGACAATGAGCAGTTCTTC. Its protein product is CASSLIVELDNEQFF.

This CDR3 is CASRAGTGEHEQYF. CDR3 sequence (DNA): TGCGCCAGCAGGGCCGGGACAGGGGAGCACGAGCAGTACTTC. J is TRBJ2-7 and V is TRBV10-2; TRBD1 matches 10 bases. V dropped 6 bases and J dropped 5; count of bases not matched to a gene: 7. CDR1 is WSHSY and CDR2 is SAAADI in the germline V gene. The CDR3 runs 14 residues.

The sample holds a few counts of this clonotype. The chain links TRBV7-9 to TRBJ2-1, with 7 nucleotides matching TRBD2. Unmatched junction bases numbered 6, after V lost 1 base and J lost 6 bases. The CDR3 runs 15 residues. The germline V gene has CDR1 SEHNR and CDR2 FQNEAQ (reference sequence). For the CDR3, the DNA is TGTGCCAGCAGCTTAGATCGGCTAGCGGCCAATGAGCAGTTCTTC. Its protein product is CASSLDRLAANEQFF. The whole variable domain, filled in from reference TRBV7-9 and TRBJ2-1, reads DTGVSQNPRHKITKRGQNVTFRCDPISEHNRLYWYRQTLGQGPEFLTYFQNEAQLEKSRLLSDRFSAERPKGSFSTLEIQRTEQGDSAMYLCASSLDRLAANEQFFGPGTRLTVL.

This clonotype has ten or more counts. The rearrangement joins TRBV29-1 to TRBJ2-3, with D perhaps TRBD2 (6 bases). There are 15 residues in the CDR3. The germline V and J ends were trimmed by 2 bases and 1 base, with 13 bases remaining between them. Germline CDR1 is SQVTM and CDR2 is ANQGSEA. This chain's CDR3 is CSVEQEGLGTDTQYF. The DNA for the CDR3 is TGCAGCGTTGAACAGGAGGGATTAGGCACAGATACGCAGTATTTT.

This clonotype was observed a few times. V is TRBV15 and J is TRBJ2-1, with TRBD2 matching 11 bases. Germline CDR1 reads LNHNV; CDR2 reads YYDKDF (reference sequence). V shed 9 bases, J shed 9 bases, and the junction held 10 bases outside the gene matches. The CDR3 runs to 14 residues. The CDR3 protein is CATRTSGGVSEQFF. The CDR3 nucleotides are TGTGCCACGAGAACTAGCGGGGGTGTAAGTGAGCAGTTCTTC.

This clonotype was recorded many times. V is TRBV11-2 and J is TRBJ1-3; D gene uncertain. The CDR3 runs 14 residues. Looked up from germline, CDR1 is SGHAT and CDR2 is FQNNGV. V dropped 0 bases and J dropped 4 bases, with 7 bases sitting between them. This CDR3 reads CASSLENRGNTIYF. The CDR3 DNA is TGTGCCAGCAGCTTAGAAAATCGAGGAAACACCATATATTTT.

This chain connects TRBV5-1 to TRBJ2-1; weak D call: TRBD2 (6 bases). Germline CDR1 is SGHRS and CDR2 is YFSETQ. The CDR3 runs to 15 residues. V shed 0 bases and J shed 4 bases, with 11 bases lying between them. Here the CDR3 reads CASSLVASAYNEQFF. The DNA for the CDR3 is TGCGCCAGCAGCTTGGTCGCTAGCGCGTACAATGAGCAGTTCTTC.

The table lists this clonotype with many counts. The chain combines TRBV29-1 with TRBJ1-2; no clear D gene. Per the germline V gene, CDR1 is SQVTM and CDR2 is ANQGSEA. The V gene lost 5 bases and the J gene lost 8 bases, with 18 bases spanning the gap. This CDR3 comprises 13 residues. The CDR3 DNA reads as TGCAGCGTTCGTCGTAGGGCCCTCGGCGGCTACACCTTC. Translated, it gives CSVRRRALGGYTF.

This clonotype occurred many times. This chain joins TRBV2 and TRBJ1-2; 7 bases agree with TRBD1. The CDR3 covers 13 residues. Germline CDR1 and CDR2: SNHLY and FYNNEI. Unmatched junction bases numbered 12, after V lost 9 bases and J lost 8 bases. The CDR3 reads CASNRDSSGGYTF. The CDR3 bases are TGTGCCAGTAACCGGGACAGCAGCGGGGGCTACACCTTC.

In this sample, this clonotype turned up many times. This chain connects TRBV15 to TRBJ2-5; no reliable D call. The germline V gene encodes CDR1 LNHNV and CDR2 YYDKDF (reference sequence). V shed 3 bases and J shed 0 bases, with 11 bases lying between them. The CDR3 spans 15 residues. In DNA, the CDR3 is TGTGCCACCAGCAGGGGTCCAGGCCACCAAGAGACCCAGTACTTC. It encodes CATSRGPGHQETQYF.